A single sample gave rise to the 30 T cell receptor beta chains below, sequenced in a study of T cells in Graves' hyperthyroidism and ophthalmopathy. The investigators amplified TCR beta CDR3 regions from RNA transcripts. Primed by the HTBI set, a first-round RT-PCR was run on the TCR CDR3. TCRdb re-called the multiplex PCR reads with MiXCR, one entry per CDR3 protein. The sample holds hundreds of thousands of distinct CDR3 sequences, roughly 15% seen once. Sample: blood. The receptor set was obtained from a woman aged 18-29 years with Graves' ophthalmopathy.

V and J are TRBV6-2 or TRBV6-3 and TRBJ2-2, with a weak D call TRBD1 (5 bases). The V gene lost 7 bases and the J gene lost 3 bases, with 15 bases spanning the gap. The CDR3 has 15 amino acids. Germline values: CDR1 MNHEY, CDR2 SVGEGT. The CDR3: CASMANLRDTGELFF. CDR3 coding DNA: TGTGCCAGCATGGCCAACCTCAGGGACACCGGGGAGCTGTTTTTT.

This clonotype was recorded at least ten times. CDR3 region: CASSDDEGGSYEQYF. DNA for the CDR3: TGTGCCAGCAGTGATGATGAAGGGGGCTCCTACGAGCAGTACTTC. The chain joins TRBV6-1 to TRBJ2-7, with D perhaps TRBD1 (6 bases). Germline assignment: CDR1 MNHNS and CDR2 SASEGT. CDR3 size: 15 residues. V dropped 3 bases and J dropped 0 bases, with 12 bases sitting between them.

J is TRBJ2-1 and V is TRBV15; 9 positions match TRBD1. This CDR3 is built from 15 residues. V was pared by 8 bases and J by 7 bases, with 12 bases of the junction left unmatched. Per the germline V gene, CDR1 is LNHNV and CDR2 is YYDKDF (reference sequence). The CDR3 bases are TGTGCCACCCTGCGAACAGGGGGCACGGGGAATGAGCAGTTCTTC. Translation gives CATLRTGGTGNEQFF. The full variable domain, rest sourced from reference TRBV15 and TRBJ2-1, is DAMVIQNPRYQVTQFGKPVTLSCSQTLNHNVMYWYQQKSSQAPKLLFHYYDKDFNNEADTPDNFQSRRPNTSFCFLDIRSPGLGDTAMYLCATLRTGGTGNEQFFGPGTRLTVL.

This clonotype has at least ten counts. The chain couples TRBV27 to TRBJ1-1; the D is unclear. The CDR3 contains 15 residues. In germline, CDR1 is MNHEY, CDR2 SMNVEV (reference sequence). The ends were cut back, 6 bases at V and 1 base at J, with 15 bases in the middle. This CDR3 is CASSLSAGGNTEAFF. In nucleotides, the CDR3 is TGTGCCAGCAGCCTCTCGGCAGGAGGGAACACTGAAGCTTTCTTT.

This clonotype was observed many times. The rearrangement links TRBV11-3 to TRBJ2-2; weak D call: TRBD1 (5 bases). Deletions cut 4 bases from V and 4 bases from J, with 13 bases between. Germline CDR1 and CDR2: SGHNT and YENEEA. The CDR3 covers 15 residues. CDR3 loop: CASSSGHGPTGELFF. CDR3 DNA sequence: TGTGCCAGCAGCTCAGGACACGGCCCCACCGGGGAGCTGTTTTTT. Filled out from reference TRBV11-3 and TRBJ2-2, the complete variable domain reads EAGVVQSPRYKIIEKKQPVAFWCNPISGHNTLYWYLQNLGQGPELLIRYENEEAVDDSQLPKDRFSAERLKGVDSTLKIQPAELGDSAVYLCASSSGHGPTGELFFGEGSRLTVL.

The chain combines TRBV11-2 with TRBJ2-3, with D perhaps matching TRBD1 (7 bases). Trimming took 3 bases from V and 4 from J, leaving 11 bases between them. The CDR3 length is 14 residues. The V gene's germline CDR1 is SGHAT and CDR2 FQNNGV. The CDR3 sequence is CASSFPRGADTQYF. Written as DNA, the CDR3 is TGTGCCAGCAGCTTTCCCAGGGGGGCAGATACGCAGTATTTT.

The CDR3 region is CAWSVLGTGLNEQYF. As DNA, the CDR3 is TGTGCCTGGAGTGTACTTGGGACAGGGCTTAACGAGCAGTACTTC. The V call is TRBV30, the J call TRBJ2-7; 9 bases match TRBD1. Trimming at V came to 0 bases and at J to 5 bases, leaving 8 bases not matched to a gene. Germline CDR1 reads GTSNPN; CDR2 reads SVGIG (reference sequence). The CDR3 spans 15 residues.

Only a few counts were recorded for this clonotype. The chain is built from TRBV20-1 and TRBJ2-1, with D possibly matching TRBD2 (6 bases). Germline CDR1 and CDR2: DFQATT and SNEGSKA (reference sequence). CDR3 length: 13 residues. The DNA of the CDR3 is TGCAGGGTCACGGGGGTCTCCTACAATGAGCAGTTCTTC. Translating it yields CRVTGVSYNEQFF.

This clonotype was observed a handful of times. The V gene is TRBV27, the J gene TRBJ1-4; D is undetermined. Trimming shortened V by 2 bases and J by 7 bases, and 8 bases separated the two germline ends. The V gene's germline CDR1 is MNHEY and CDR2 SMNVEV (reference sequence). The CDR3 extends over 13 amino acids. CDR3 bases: TGTGCCAGCAGTTTAAACAGCCCTGAAAAACTGTTTTTT. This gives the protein CASSLNSPEKLFF.

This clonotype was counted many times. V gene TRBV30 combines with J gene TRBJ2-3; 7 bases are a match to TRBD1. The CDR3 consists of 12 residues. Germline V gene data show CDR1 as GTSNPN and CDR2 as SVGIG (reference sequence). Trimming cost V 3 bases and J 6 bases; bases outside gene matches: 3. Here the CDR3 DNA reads TGTGCCTGGAGCGACAGGGAGGATACGCAGTATTTT. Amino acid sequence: CAWSDREDTQYF.

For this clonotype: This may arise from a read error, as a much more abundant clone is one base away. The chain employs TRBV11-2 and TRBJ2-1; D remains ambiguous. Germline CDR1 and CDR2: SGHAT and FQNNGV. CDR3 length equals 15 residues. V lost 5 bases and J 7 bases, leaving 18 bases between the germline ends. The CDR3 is CASSLTEPTSNEQFF. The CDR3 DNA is TGTGCCAGCAGCCTCACCGAGCCAACCTCTAATGAGCAGTTCTTC.

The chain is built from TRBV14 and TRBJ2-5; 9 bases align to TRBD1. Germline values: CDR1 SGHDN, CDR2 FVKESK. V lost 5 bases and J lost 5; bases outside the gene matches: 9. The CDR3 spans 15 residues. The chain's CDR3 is CASSADRGVRETQYF. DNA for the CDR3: TGTGCCAGCAGCGCGGACAGGGGTGTAAGGGAGACCCAGTACTTC.

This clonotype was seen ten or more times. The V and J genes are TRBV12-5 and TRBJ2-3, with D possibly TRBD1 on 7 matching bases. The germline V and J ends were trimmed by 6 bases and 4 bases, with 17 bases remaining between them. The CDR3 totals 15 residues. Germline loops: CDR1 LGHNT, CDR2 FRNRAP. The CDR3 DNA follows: TGTGCTAGTGGCCAGGGGGACGGGGGATCAGATACGCAGTATTTT. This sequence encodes CASGQGDGGSDTQYF. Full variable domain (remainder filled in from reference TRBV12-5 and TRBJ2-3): DARVTQTPRHKVTEMGQEVTMRCQPILGHNTVFWYRQTMMQGLELLAYFRNRAPLDDSGMPKDRFSAEMPDATLATLKIQPSEPRDSAVYFCASGQGDGGSDTQYFGPGTRLTVL.

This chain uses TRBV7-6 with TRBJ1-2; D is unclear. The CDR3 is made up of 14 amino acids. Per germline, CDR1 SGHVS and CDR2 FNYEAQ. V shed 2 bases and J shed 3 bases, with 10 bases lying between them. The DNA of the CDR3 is TGTGCCAGCAGCTTACGACAAAGTGACTATGGCTACACCTTC. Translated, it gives CASSLRQSDYGYTF.

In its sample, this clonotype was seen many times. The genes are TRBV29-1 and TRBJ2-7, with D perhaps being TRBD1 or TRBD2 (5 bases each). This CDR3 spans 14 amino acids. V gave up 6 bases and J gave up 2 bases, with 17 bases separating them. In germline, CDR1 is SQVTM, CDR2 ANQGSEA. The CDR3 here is CSVKAGDRPYEQYF. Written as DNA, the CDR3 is TGCAGCGTCAAGGCCGGGGACCGCCCCTACGAGCAGTACTTC.

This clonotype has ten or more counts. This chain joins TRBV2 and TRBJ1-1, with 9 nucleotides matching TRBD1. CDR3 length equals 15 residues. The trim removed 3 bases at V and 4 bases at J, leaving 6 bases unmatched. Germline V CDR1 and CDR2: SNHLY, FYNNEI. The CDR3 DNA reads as TGTGCCAGCAGTGACCCTGGACAGGGGACCACTGAAGCTTTCTTT. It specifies CASSDPGQGTTEAFF.

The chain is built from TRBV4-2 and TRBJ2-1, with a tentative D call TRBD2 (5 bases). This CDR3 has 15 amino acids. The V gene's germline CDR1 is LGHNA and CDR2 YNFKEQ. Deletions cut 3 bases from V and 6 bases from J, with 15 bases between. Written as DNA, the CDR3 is TGTGCCAGCAGCCAGACTAACCTCCCTAGCAATGAGCAGTTCTTC. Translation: CASSQTNLPSNEQFF.

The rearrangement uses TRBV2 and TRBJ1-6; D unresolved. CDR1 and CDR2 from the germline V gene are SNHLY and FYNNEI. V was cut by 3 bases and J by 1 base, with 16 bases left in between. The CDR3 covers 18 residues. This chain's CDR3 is CASSDSAEVGSYNSPLHF. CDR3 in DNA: TGTGCCAGCAGTGACTCGGCCGAAGTGGGGTCCTATAATTCACCCCTCCACTTT.

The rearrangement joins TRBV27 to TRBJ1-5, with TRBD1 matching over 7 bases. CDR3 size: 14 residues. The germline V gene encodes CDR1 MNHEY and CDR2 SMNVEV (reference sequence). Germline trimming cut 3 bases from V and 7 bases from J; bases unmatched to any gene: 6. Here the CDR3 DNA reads TGTGCCAGCAGTTTGTTACAGGGGATCCAGCCCCAGCATTTT. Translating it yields CASSLLQGIQPQHF.

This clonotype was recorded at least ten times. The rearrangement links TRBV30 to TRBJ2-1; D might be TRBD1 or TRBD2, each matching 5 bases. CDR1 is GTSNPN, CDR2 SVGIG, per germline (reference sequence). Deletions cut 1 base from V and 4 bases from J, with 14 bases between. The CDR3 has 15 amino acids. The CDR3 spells CAWSAWDRIYNEQFF. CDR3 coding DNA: TGTGCCTGGAGTGCCTGGGACCGAATATACAATGAGCAGTTCTTC.

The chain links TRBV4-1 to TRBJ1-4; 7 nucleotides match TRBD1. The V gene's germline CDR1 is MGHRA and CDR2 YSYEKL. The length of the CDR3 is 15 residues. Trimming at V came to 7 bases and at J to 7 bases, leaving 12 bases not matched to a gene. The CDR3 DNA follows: TGCGCCAGCACTGAATTCGACAGGGATGGTGAAAAACTGTTTTTT. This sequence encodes CASTEFDRDGEKLFF.

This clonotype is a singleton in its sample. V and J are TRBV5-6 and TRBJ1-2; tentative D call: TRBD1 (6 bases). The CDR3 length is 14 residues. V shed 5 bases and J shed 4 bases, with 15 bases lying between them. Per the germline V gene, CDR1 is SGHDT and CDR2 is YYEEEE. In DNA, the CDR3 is TGTGCCAGCAGGAGGAGGGGGGCGGGCTATGGCTACACCTTC. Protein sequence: CASRRRGAGYGYTF.

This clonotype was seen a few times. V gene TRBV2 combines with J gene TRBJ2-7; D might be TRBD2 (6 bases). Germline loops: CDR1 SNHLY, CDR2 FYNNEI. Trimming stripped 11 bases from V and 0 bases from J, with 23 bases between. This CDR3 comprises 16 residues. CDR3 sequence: CAGTLTQGLSSYEQYF. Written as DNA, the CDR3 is TGTGCCGGGACCTTAACCCAGGGACTCTCCTCCTACGAGCAGTACTTC.

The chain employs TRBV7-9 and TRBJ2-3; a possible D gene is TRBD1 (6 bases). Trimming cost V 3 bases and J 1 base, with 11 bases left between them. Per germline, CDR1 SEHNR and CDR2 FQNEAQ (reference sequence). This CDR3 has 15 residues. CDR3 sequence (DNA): TGTGCCAGCAGCTTTAGGGGACAAGGCACAGATACGCAGTATTTT. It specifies CASSFRGQGTDTQYF.

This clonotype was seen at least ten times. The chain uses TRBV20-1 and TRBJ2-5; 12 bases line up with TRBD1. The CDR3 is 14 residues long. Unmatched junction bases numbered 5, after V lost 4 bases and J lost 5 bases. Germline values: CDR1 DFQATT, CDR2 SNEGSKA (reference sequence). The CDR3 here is CSATGTGGLETQYF. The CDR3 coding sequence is TGCAGTGCTACCGGGACAGGGGGCTTGGAGACCCAGTACTTC.

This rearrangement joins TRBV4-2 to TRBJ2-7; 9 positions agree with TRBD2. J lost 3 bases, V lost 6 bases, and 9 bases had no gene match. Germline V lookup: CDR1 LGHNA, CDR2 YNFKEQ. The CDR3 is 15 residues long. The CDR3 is CASREQTSGYYEQYF. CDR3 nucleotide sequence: TGTGCCAGCAGGGAACAGACTAGCGGATACTACGAGCAGTACTTC.

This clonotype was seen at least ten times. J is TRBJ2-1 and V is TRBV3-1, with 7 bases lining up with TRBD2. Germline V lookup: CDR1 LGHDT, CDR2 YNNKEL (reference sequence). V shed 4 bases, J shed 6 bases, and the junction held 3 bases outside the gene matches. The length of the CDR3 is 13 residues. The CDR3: CASSPRGINEQFF. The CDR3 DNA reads TGTGCCAGCAGCCCGCGGGGGATCAATGAGCAGTTCTTC.

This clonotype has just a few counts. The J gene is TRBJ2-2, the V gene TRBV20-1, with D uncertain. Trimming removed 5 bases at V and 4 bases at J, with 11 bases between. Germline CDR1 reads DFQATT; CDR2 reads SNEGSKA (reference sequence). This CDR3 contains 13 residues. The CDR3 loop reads CSAAHISTGELFF. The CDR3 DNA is TGCAGTGCTGCCCACATTTCCACCGGGGAGCTGTTTTTT.

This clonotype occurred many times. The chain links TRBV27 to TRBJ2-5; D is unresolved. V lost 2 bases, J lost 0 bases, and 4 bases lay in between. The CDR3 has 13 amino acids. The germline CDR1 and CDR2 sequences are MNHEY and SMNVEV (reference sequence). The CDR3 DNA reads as TGTGCCAGCAGTTTACTCGACCAAGAGACCCAGTACTTC. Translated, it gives CASSLLDQETQYF.

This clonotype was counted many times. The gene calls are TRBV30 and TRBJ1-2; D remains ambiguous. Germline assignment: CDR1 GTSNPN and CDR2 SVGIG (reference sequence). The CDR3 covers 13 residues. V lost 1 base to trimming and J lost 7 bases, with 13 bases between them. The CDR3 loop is CAWSAPVNGGYTF. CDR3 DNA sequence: TGTGCCTGGAGTGCCCCCGTAAATGGTGGCTACACCTTC.